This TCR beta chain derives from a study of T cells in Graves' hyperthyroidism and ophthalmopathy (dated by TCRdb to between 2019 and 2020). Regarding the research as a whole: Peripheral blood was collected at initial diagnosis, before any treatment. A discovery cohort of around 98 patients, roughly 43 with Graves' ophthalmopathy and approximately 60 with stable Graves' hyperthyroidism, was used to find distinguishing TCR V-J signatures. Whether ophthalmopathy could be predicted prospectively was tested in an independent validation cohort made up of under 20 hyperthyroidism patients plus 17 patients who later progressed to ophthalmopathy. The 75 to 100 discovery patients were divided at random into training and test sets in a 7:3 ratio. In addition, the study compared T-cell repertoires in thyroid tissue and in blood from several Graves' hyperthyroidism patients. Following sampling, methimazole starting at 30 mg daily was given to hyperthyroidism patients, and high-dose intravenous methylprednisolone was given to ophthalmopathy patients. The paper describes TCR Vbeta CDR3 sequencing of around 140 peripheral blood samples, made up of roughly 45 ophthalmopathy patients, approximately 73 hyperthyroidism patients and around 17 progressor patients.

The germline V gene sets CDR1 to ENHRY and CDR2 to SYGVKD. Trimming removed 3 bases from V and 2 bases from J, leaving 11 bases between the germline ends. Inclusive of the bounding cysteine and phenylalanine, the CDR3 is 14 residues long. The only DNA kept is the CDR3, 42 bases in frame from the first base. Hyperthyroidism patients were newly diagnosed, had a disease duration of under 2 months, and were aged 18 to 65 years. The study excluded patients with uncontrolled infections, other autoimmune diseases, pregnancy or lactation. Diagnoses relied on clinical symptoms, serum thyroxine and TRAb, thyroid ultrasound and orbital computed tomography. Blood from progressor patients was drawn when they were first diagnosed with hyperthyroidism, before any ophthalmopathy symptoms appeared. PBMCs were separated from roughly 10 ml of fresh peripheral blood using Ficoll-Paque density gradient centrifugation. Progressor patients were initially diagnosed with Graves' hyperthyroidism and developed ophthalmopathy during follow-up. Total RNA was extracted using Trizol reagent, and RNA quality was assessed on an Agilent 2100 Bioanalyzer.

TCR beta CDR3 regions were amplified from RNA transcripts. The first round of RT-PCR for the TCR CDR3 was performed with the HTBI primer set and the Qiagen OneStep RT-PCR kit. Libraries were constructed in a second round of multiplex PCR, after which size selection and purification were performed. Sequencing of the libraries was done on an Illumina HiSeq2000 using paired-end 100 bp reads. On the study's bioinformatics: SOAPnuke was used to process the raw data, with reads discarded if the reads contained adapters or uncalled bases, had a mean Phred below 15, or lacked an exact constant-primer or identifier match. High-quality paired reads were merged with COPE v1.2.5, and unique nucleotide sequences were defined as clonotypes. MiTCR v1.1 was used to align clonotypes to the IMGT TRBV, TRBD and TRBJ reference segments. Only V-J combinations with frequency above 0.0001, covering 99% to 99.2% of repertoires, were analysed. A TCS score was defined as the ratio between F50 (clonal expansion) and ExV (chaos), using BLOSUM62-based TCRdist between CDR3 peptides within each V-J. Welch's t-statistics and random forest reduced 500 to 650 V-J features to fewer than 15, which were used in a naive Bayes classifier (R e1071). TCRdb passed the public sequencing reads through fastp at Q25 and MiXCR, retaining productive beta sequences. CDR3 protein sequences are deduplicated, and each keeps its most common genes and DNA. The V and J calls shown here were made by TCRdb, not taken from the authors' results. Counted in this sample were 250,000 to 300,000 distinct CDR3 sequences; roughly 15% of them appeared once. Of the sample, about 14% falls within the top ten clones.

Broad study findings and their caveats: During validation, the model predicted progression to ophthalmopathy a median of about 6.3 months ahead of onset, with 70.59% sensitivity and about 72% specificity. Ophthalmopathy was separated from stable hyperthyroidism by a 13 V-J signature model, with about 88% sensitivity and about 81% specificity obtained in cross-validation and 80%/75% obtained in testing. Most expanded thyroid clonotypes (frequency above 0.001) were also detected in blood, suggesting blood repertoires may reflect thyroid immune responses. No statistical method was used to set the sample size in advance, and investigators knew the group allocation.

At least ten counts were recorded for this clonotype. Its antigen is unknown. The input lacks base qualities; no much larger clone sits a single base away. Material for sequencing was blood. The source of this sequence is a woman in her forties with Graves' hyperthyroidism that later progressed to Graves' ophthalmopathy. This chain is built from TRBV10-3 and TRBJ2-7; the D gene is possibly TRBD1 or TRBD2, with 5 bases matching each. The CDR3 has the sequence CAISERGDTYEQYF. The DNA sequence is TGTGCCATCAGTGAAAGAGGGGATACCTACGAGCAGTACTTC.